Below are 25 T cell receptor beta chains sequenced from a single sample in a study of blood T cells in healthy people across ages. PCR was performed a second time for about 6 to 11 cycles using a sample-barcoded 5' primer and a J-beta primer mix. A single record per CDR3 protein comes from TCRdb applying MiXCR to the 5' RACE reads. The sample shows roughly 830,000 distinct CDR3 sequences, around two thirds of them seen only once. The sequenced material came from blood. Receptor source: a man younger than 45 in good health.

This clonotype was picked up many times. V and J are TRBV27 and TRBJ2-3; a weak D match, TRBD2 (7 bases). The V gene lost 0 bases and the J gene lost 7 bases, with 14 bases spanning the gap. CDR1 and CDR2 from the germline V gene are MNHEY and SMNVEV (reference sequence). The CDR3 length is 15 residues. The CDR3, as DNA: TGTGCCAGCAGTTTATCTTGGACTAGGGGGAATACGCAGTATTTT. Translated, it gives CASSLSWTRGNTQYF.

For the CDR3, the DNA is TGTGCCAGCAGCAAGGACAGGGAGGTTCAATACGAGCAGTACTTC. The encoded protein is CASSKDREVQYEQYF. This chain joins TRBV12-3 or TRBV12-4 and TRBJ2-7, with 8 bases identical to TRBD1. This CDR3 has 15 amino acids. Losses at the gene ends were 6 bases for V and 4 bases for J; bases not matched to a gene: 11.

The chain employs TRBV20-1 and TRBJ2-5; no reliable D call. Trimming took off 3 bases at V and 5 bases at J, with 4 bases between the two ends. Germline V lookup: CDR1 DFQATT, CDR2 SNEGSKA (reference sequence). The CDR3 covers 10 residues. The CDR3 DNA sequence: TGCAGTGCTAGGCCCGAGACCCAGTACTTC. Its protein product is CSARPETQYF.

This clonotype was picked up a small number of times. The chain recombines TRBV12-3 or TRBV12-4 with TRBJ2-7; 12 nucleotides agree with TRBD2. The CDR3 has 15 residues. V was clipped by 3 bases and J by 6 bases; unmatched bases: 6. CDR3 sequence reads: CASSLRTSGDSEQYF. CDR3 DNA sequence: TGTGCCAGCAGTTTGCGGACTAGCGGGGACAGCGAGCAGTACTTC.

The rearrangement joins TRBV5-1 to TRBJ1-6; D might be TRBD1 (6 bases). The CDR3 runs 17 residues. Germline lookup yields CDR1 SGHRS and CDR2 YFSETQ. V was clipped by 4 bases and J by 7 bases, with 21 bases between them. CDR3 DNA sequence: TGCGCCAGCAGCGCACGGGACCGGGACAAAGGCAATTCACCCCTCCACTTT. It specifies CASSARDRDKGNSPLHF.

This clonotype was recorded a few times. The V gene is TRBV12-3 or TRBV12-4, the J gene TRBJ1-6, with 8 bases fitting TRBD1. V shed 7 bases, J shed 7 bases, and the junction held 6 bases outside the gene matches. The CDR3 covers 14 residues. CDR3 loop: CASIPGQGNSPLHF. CDR3 nucleotides: TGTGCCAGCATTCCCGGACAGGGAAATTCACCCCTCCACTTT.

The chain recombines TRBV6-5 with TRBJ2-7; D is uncertain. Trimming pared 6 bases from V and 0 bases from J, leaving 9 bases between. The CDR3 covers 13 residues. CDR1 and CDR2 (germline): MNHEY, SVGAGI. This chain's CDR3 is CASRAARSYEQYF. The DNA of the CDR3 is TGTGCCAGCAGGGCAGCTCGCTCCTACGAGCAGTACTTC.

This sequence joins TRBV7-8 and TRBJ2-4, with no clear D. Germline CDR1 and CDR2: SGHVS and FQNEAQ. The CDR3 runs to 16 residues. The V end was cut by 5 bases, the J end by 1 base, with 15 bases between. The CDR3 loop reads CASSEFSVGAKNIQYF. The DNA of the CDR3 is TGTGCCAGCAGCGAATTCTCCGTCGGGGCCAAAAACATTCAGTACTTC.

The CDR3 nucleotides are TGTGCCAGCAGCTTACTAGGGAGGGCCATCTCCTACAATGAGCAGTTCTTC. Protein product: CASSLLGRAISYNEQFF. The chain joins TRBV7-8 to TRBJ2-1; 7 bases are a match to TRBD2. The ends lost 2 bases at V and 0 bases at J; junction bases unmatched: 7. Germline CDR1 is SGHVS and CDR2 is FQNEAQ. The CDR3 runs to 17 residues.

V gene TRBV4-3 combines with J gene TRBJ1-1; the D is unclear. CDR3 length: 17 residues. The V gene lost 2 bases and the J gene lost 1 base, with 17 bases spanning the gap. Germline CDR1 is LGHNA and CDR2 is YSLEER. The CDR3 loop is CASSQSLFLAGNTEAFF. CDR3 bases: TGCGCCAGCAGCCAAAGCCTCTTTCTAGCAGGGAACACTGAAGCTTTCTTT.

The V and J genes are TRBV7-9 and TRBJ1-1, with a possible D match to TRBD1 (6 bases). Germline lookup yields CDR1 SEHNR and CDR2 FQNEAQ (reference sequence). V lost 0 bases to trimming and J lost 9 bases, with 11 bases between them. The CDR3 runs to 13 residues. The CDR3 region has the DNA TGTGCCAGCAGCTTAGCTGGAGACAGGAAAGCTTTCTTT. It yields the protein CASSLAGDRKAFF.

The CDR3 region is CASSHLGTVDGEQFF. As DNA, the CDR3 is TGCGCCAGCAGCCACCTCGGGACGGTTGATGGTGAGCAGTTCTTC. V usage is TRBV4-3 and J usage is TRBJ2-1, with D perhaps being TRBD1 or TRBD2 (5 bases each). CDR3 size: 15 residues. Germline V lookup: CDR1 LGHNA, CDR2 YSLEER. Trimming removed 3 bases from V and 9 bases from J, with 18 bases in between.

The rearrangement uses TRBV29-1 and TRBJ2-5, with 10 bases matching TRBD2. Looked up from germline, CDR1 is SQVTM and CDR2 is ANQGSEA. The CDR3 covers 13 residues. V dropped 4 bases and J dropped 5; count of bases not matched to a gene: 4. As DNA, the CDR3 is TGCAGCGTTGCTTTTAGCGGGGGGGAGACCCAGTACTTC. It encodes CSVAFSGGETQYF.

This chain links TRBV6-6 with TRBJ2-5, with D possibly being TRBD2 (6 bases). From germline, CDR1 is MNHNY and CDR2 SVGAGI (reference sequence). The CDR3 totals 16 residues. V lost 3 bases, J lost 7 bases, and 21 bases lay in between. CDR3 region: CASSYLAQDYGGTQYF. The CDR3 DNA is TGTGCCAGCAGTTATTTGGCCCAGGACTACGGCGGGACCCAGTACTTC.

This chain connects TRBV4-2 to TRBJ1-4; 7 nucleotides line up with TRBD1. The ends lost 4 bases at V and 8 bases at J; junction bases unmatched: 22. Germline CDR1 is LGHNA and CDR2 is YNFKEQ. This CDR3 is 19 amino acids long. CDR3 nucleotide sequence: TGTGCCAGCAGCCCACTTTCTGGGATTACAGGGGACGCTCAAGAAAAACTGTTTTTT. It yields the protein CASSPLSGITGDAQEKLFF.

This clonotype was recorded once. The rearrangement uses TRBV15 and TRBJ1-2; 7 bases align to TRBD1. Germline V CDR1 and CDR2: LNHNV, YYDKDF (reference sequence). V lost 1 base and J lost 4; bases outside the gene matches: 3. The CDR3 is 14 residues long. The CDR3 is CATSRGGGPYGYTF. The DNA for the CDR3 is TGTGCCACCAGCAGAGGAGGGGGCCCCTATGGCTACACCTTC.

V gene TRBV12-3 or TRBV12-4 combines with J gene TRBJ1-2; a weak D match, TRBD1 (5 bases). With 1 base removed from V and 9 bases from J, the gap between germline ends came to 9 bases. The CDR3 runs to 12 residues. The CDR3 reads CASSLGQGRYTF. The CDR3 bases are TGTGCCAGCAGTTTAGGGCAGGGCCGCTACACCTTC.

V is TRBV12-3 or TRBV12-4 and J is TRBJ2-7; 9 nucleotides align to TRBD2. The J call may be wrong; the DNA end is better matched by TRBJ2-5. This CDR3 region has 16 residues. The chain's CDR3 is CASSLEGREGKGTQYF. CDR3 nucleotides: TGTGCCAGCAGTTTAGAAGGGCGGGAGGGAAAAGGGACCCAGTACTTC.

V and J are TRBV5-1 and TRBJ2-5; no clear D gene. The V gene lost 2 bases and the J gene lost 11 bases, with 19 bases spanning the gap. CDR3 length: 14 residues. Germline CDR1 SGHRS, CDR2 YFSETQ. CDR3 loop: CASSFAVYEYEQYF. CDR3 DNA: TGCGCCAGCAGCTTTGCGGTATACGAGTATGAGCAGTACTTC.

This clonotype occurred a few times. The V gene is TRBV20-1, the J gene TRBJ2-4; D perhaps matches TRBD1 (6 bases). With 6 bases removed from V and 4 bases from J, the gap between germline ends came to 13 bases. Germline V gene sequence: CDR1 DFQATT, CDR2 SNEGSKA (reference sequence). The CDR3 spans 13 residues. The CDR3 bases are TGCAGTGCCCTAATTGGGACAAAAAACATTCAGTACTTC. It translates to CSALIGTKNIQYF.

The chain couples TRBV7-9 to TRBJ1-6; 9 nucleotides align to TRBD1. The ends lost 4 bases at V and 10 bases at J; junction bases unmatched: 14. The CDR3 extends over 17 amino acids. Germline CDR1 is SEHNR and CDR2 is FQNEAQ (reference sequence). The CDR3 spells CASSSTGTGMKGSPLHF. The CDR3 DNA follows: TGTGCCAGCAGCTCCACCGGGACAGGGATGAAGGGGTCACCCCTCCACTTT.

This chain links TRBV5-6 with TRBJ2-7; D is ambiguous. Germline loops: CDR1 SGHDT, CDR2 YYEEEE. V lost 5 bases and J 3 bases, leaving 15 bases between the germline ends. CDR3 length equals 14 residues. CDR3: CASSPGLFDYEQYF. CDR3 DNA: TGTGCCAGCAGTCCAGGTTTGTTTGACTACGAGCAGTACTTC. The whole variable domain, filled in from reference TRBV5-6 and TRBJ2-7, reads DAGVTQSPTHLIKTRGQQVTLRCSPKSGHDTVSWYQQALGQGPQFIFQYYEEEERQRGNFPDRFSGHQFPNYSSELNVNALLLGDSALYLCASSPGLFDYEQYFGPGTRLTVT.

J is TRBJ2-2 and V is TRBV28; D not resolved. CDR3 length: 16 residues. Germline loops: CDR1 MDHEN, CDR2 SYDVKM. Trimming took off 2 bases at V and 3 bases at J, with 13 bases between the two ends. The CDR3 DNA reads as TGTGCCAGCAGTTTAACAGCGTCGGCGGACACCGGGGAGCTGTTTTTT. It codes for CASSLTASADTGELFF.

This chain links TRBV4-1 with TRBJ2-4; D is uncertain. Germline V CDR1 and CDR2: MGHRA, YSYEKL. Trimming removed 5 bases at V and 0 bases at J, with 8 bases between. The CDR3 has 14 amino acids. This chain's CDR3 is CASSFRLAKNIQYF. DNA for the CDR3: TGCGCCAGCAGCTTTAGATTAGCCAAAAACATTCAGTACTTC.

CDR3 amino acids: CAWSVKSGRFYEQYF. CDR3 in DNA: TGTGCCTGGAGTGTGAAGTCAGGCAGATTCTACGAGCAGTACTTC. The chain carries TRBV30 and TRBJ2-7; D unclear. The V end lost 0 bases, the J end lost 3 bases, and 15 bases lay between the germline ends. CDR3 length: 15 amino acids. CDR1 is GTSNPN and CDR2 is SVGIG in the germline V gene (reference sequence).